The 20 T cell receptor beta chains below come from one sample, sequenced in a study of shared clonotypes between healthy human individuals. Only in-frame clones appear in the TCRdb table, and some are missing; sequencing was by immunoSEQ multiplex PCR. The profile covers fewer than 3 million clones, with 85% to 95% appearing a single time and about 0.41% taken by the ten largest. What was sequenced was naive CD4+ T cells from PBMCs. As to subset: CD45RA+ positively selected. The receptors stem from a young man in good health. Some clones in this sample may be carry-over from other donors' samples.

This chain joins TRBV28 and TRBJ1-5; possibly TRBD1 for D (5 bases). This CDR3 contains 13 residues. Trimming cost V 4 bases and J 6 bases, with 10 bases left between them. Germline V gives CDR1 MDHEN, CDR2 SYDVKM. The CDR3 here is CASSSTGVQPQHF. CDR3 nucleotide sequence: TGTGCCAGCAGTTCCACGGGGGTTCAGCCCCAGCATTTT.

The rearrangement links TRBV5-1 to TRBJ2-7; 7 bases agree with TRBD1. CDR3 length equals 13 residues. With 6 bases clipped from V and 6 bases from J, the junction kept 9 bases outside the gene matches. Germline values: CDR1 SGHRS, CDR2 YFSETQ. For the CDR3, the DNA is TGCGCCAGCACCCCAGGGGGATCGGGCGAGCAGTACTTC. Amino acids: CASTPGGSGEQYF.

The chain joins TRBV18 to TRBJ2-2; 11 nucleotides align to TRBD2. Germline loops: CDR1 KGHSH, CDR2 LQKENI. Germline trimming cut 4 bases from V and 4 bases from J; bases unmatched to any gene: 2. The CDR3 totals 15 residues. CDR3 DNA: TGTGCCAGCTCACTTGGACTAGCGGGCACCGGGGAGCTGTTTTTT. Protein: CASSLGLAGTGELFF.

The CDR3 loop is CASSAYTDSYGYTF. The CDR3 DNA reads as TGTGCCAGCAGTGCCTATACTGATTCTTATGGCTACACCTTC. The V call is TRBV28, the J call TRBJ1-2; D is unresolved. The V end was cut by 5 bases, the J end by 5 bases, with 15 bases between. Germline CDR1 and CDR2: MDHEN and SYDVKM. There are 14 residues in the CDR3.

This chain links TRBV9 with TRBJ2-7; no clear D gene. Germline assignment: CDR1 SGDLS and CDR2 YYNGEE. The V end was cut by 4 bases, the J end by 4 bases, with 15 bases between. This CDR3 contains 14 residues. This CDR3 is CASSLWAVGYEQYF. DNA of the CDR3: TGTGCCAGCAGCTTGTGGGCGGTTGGGTACGAGCAGTACTTC.

This clone has a handful of counts. V usage is TRBV29-1 and J usage is TRBJ2-3; no firm D call. The ends were cut back, 4 bases at V and 8 bases at J, with 13 bases in the middle. Looked up from germline, CDR1 is SQVTM and CDR2 is ANQGSEA. This CDR3 has 12 amino acids. The DNA of the CDR3 is TGCAGCGTTGTCCGGGCCTCGGCTACGCAGTATTTT. It specifies CSVVRASATQYF.

J is TRBJ2-2 and V is TRBV30, with TRBD1 matching over 8 bases. Trimming at V came to 4 bases and at J to 6 bases, leaving 7 bases not matched to a gene. CDR3 size: 14 residues. Germline V CDR1 and CDR2: GTSNPN, SVGIG (reference sequence). CDR3 DNA: TGTGCCTGGATACGCGGCAGGGGGCCCGGGGAGCTGTTTTTT. This gives the protein CAWIRGRGPGELFF. The full variable domain, completed using reference TRBV30 and TRBJ2-2, is SQTIHQWPATLVQPVGSPLSLECTVEGTSNPNLYWYRQAAGRGLQLLFYSVGIGQISSEVPQNLSASRPQDRQFILSSKKLLLSDSGFYLCAWIRGRGPGELFFGEGSRLTVL.

The chain has TRBV18 and TRBJ2-5; 7 bases are a match to TRBD1. This CDR3 contains 16 residues. Per the germline V gene, CDR1 is KGHSH and CDR2 is LQKENI. V was clipped by 3 bases and J by 5 bases; unmatched bases: 12. The CDR3 is CASSPFGQAPWETQYF. Written as DNA, the CDR3 is TGTGCCAGCTCACCTTTCGGACAGGCCCCATGGGAGACCCAGTACTTC.

V is TRBV6-5 and J is TRBJ2-3; 9 bases are a match to TRBD2. Germline assignment: CDR1 MNHEY and CDR2 SVGAGI. With 2 bases clipped from V and 1 base from J, the junction kept 1 base outside the gene matches. The length of the CDR3 is 15 residues. The CDR3 here is CASSYIAGGTDTQYF. In nucleotides, the CDR3 is TGTGCCAGCAGTTACATAGCGGGAGGCACAGATACGCAGTATTTT.

This clone was seen a single time. The chain recombines TRBV7-9 with TRBJ2-3, with 9 bases matching TRBD2. CDR3 length: 17 residues. CDR1 is SEHNR, CDR2 FQNEAQ, per germline (reference sequence). V was pared by 4 bases and J by 2 bases, with 10 bases of the junction left unmatched. CDR3 nucleotide sequence: TGTGCCAGCAGCTCGTCACCGACTAGCGGCCTCACAGATACGCAGTATTTT. Protein product: CASSSSPTSGLTDTQYF. The full variable domain, completed using reference TRBV7-9 and TRBJ2-3, is DTGVSQNPRHKITKRGQNVTFRCDPISEHNRLYWYRQTLGQGPEFLTYFQNEAQLEKSRLLSDRFSAERPKGSFSTLEIQRTEQGDSAMYLCASSSSPTSGLTDTQYFGPGTRLTVL.

This sequence joins TRBV5-1 and TRBJ1-1; possible D gene TRBD1, 5 bases. The CDR3 length is 15 residues. V lost 4 bases and J lost 1, with 14 bases in between. Looked up from germline, CDR1 is SGHRS and CDR2 is YFSETQ. The CDR3 DNA reads as TGCGCCAGCAGCCCAACAGACAGACCGAACACTGAAGCTTTCTTT. Its protein product is CASSPTDRPNTEAFF.

The chain recombines TRBV18 with TRBJ2-1; 7 positions match TRBD1. Germline V gene sequence: CDR1 KGHSH, CDR2 LQKENI. The CDR3 has 15 amino acids. After removal of 10 bases from V and 0 bases from J, the junction contained 9 bases not matched to a gene. The CDR3 sequence is CATFGQVNSYNEQFF. The CDR3 DNA reads as TGTGCCACCTTCGGACAGGTAAACTCCTACAATGAGCAGTTCTTC.

On this clone: The sample holds other DNA sequences that translate to the same CDR3. The rearrangement joins TRBV5-1 to TRBJ1-4, with 8 bases identical to TRBD1. The germline V gene has CDR1 SGHRS and CDR2 YFSETQ. J gave up 3 bases and V 4 bases, and 2 bases lay outside the gene matches. CDR3 size: 14 residues. This CDR3 is CASSQGAPNEKLFF. The DNA of the CDR3 is TGCGCCAGCAGCCAGGGGGCCCCTAATGAAAAACTGTTTTTT.

The chain has TRBV7-9 and TRBJ2-7, with D perhaps TRBD2 (7 bases). Germline CDR1 SEHNR, CDR2 FQNEAQ (reference sequence). The CDR3 totals 15 residues. V lost 6 bases to trimming and J lost 3 bases, with 18 bases between them. CDR3 in amino acids: CASSTAGAGFYEQYF. DNA for the CDR3: TGTGCCAGCAGTACGGCGGGGGCGGGATTCTACGAGCAGTACTTC.

V and J are TRBV7-9 and TRBJ2-1; the D is unclear. The CDR3 runs 11 residues. Trimming removed 6 bases at V and 10 bases at J, with 10 bases between. Germline CDR1 SEHNR, CDR2 FQNEAQ (reference sequence). The CDR3 DNA is TGTGCCAGCAGTAATTTCGGGGAGCAGTTCTTC. Protein product: CASSNFGEQFF.

The genes are TRBV27 and TRBJ2-6; D remains unclear. Germline CDR1 is MNHEY and CDR2 is SMNVEV (reference sequence). V lost 8 bases and J lost 3, with 11 bases in between. This CDR3 comprises 14 residues. This CDR3 reads CASGWDGGANVLTF. In DNA, the CDR3 is TGTGCCAGCGGCTGGGATGGTGGGGCCAACGTCCTGACTTTC.

J is TRBJ1-2 and V is TRBV5-4, with a weak D call TRBD1 (6 bases). This CDR3 is 14 amino acids long. V lost 0 bases to trimming and J lost 8 bases, with 14 bases between them. CDR1 is SGHNT and CDR2 is YYREEE in the germline V gene (reference sequence). The CDR3 sequence: CASSLDRASGGYTF. The DNA for the CDR3 is TGTGCCAGCAGCTTGGACAGGGCCTCAGGGGGCTACACCTTC.

The chain recombines TRBV19 with TRBJ1-4, with 7 positions matching TRBD1. Germline V CDR1 and CDR2: LNHDA, SQIVND (reference sequence). J lost 11 bases, V lost 3 bases, and 9 bases had no gene match. The CDR3 runs 14 residues. The CDR3 nucleotides are TGTGCCAGTAGTATCCGACAGGGTGAAGACAAACTGTTTTTT. This encodes CASSIRQGEDKLFF. The variable domain in full, with the rest retrieved from reference TRBV19 and TRBJ1-4, is DGGITQSPKYLFRKEGQNVTLSCEQNLNHDAMYWYRQDPGQGLRLIYYSQIVNDFQKGDIAEGYSVSREKKESFPLTVTSAQKNPTAFYLCASSIRQGEDKLFFGSGTQLSVL.

Comments on this clone: Other nucleotide sequences in the sample specify the same CDR3. This chain joins TRBV5-4 and TRBJ2-2; TRBD1 is a possible D gene (5 bases). CDR3 size: 15 residues. V lost 0 bases, J lost 0 bases, and 6 bases lay in between. Germline CDR1 is SGHNT and CDR2 is YYREEE (reference sequence). The CDR3 DNA reads TGTGCCAGCAGCTTGGGACAGACGAACACCGGGGAGCTGTTTTTT. It codes for CASSLGQTNTGELFF.

J is TRBJ1-2 and V is TRBV6-5; D is possibly TRBD1 (5 bases). V lost 6 bases and J 5 bases, leaving 13 bases between the germline ends. CDR3 length: 13 amino acids. The germline V gene has CDR1 MNHEY and CDR2 SVGAGI. CDR3 protein: CASSRSGTYGYTF. The CDR3 DNA follows: TGTGCCAGCAGCCGTTCCGGGACTTATGGCTACACCTTC.